This TCR beta chain comes out of a study of monozygotic twins with inflammatory bowel disease. Study outcomes and limitations: Other individuals had fewer clonotypes in common with IBD patients than with healthy twins, especially with disease activity.

The CDR3 extends over 18 amino acids. TCRdb re-called the 5' RACE reads; every CDR3 protein appears as one record, without DNA. The sample table sets out about 300,000 distinct CDR3 sequences. As to this clonotype: Its target is unknown.

The source material was blood. The source of this sequence is a human donor with ulcerative colitis or Crohn's disease, or a healthy co-twin of an affected twin (not recorded which). The J gene is TRBJ2-6, the V gene TRBV12-3 or TRBV12-4; TCRdb's assignment of TRBD1 cannot be checked, as there is no DNA. The CDR3 sequence: CASSSGAPVLSGANVLTF.